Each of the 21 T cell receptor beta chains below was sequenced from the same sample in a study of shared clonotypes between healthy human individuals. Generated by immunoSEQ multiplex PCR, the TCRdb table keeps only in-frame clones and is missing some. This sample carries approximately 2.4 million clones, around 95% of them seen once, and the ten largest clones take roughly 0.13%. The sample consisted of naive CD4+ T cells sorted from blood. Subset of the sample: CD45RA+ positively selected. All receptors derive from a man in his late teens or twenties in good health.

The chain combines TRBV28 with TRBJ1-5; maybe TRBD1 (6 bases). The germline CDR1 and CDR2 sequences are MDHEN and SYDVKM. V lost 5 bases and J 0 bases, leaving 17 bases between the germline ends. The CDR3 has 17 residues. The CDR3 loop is CASSPLLDRSSNQPQHF. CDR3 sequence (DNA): TGTGCCAGCAGTCCACTCCTCGACAGGAGTAGCAATCAGCCCCAGCATTTT.

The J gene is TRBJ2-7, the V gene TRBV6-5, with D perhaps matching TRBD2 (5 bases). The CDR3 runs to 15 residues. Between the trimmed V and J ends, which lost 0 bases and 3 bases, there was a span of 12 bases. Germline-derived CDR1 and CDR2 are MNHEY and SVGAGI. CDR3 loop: CASSYSRGPHYEQYF. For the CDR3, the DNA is TGTGCCAGCAGTTACTCGAGAGGGCCTCACTACGAGCAGTACTTC.

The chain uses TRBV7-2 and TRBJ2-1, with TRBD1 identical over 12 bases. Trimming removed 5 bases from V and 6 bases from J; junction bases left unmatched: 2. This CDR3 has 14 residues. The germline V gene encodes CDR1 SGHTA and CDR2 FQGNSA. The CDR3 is CASSQGQGANEQFF. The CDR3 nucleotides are TGTGCCAGCAGCCAGGGACAGGGGGCCAATGAGCAGTTCTTC.

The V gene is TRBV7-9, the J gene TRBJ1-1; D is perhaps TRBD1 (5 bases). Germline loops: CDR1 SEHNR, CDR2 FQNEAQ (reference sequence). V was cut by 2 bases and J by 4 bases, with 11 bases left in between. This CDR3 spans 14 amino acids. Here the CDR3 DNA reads TGTGCCAGCAGCTTAACAGGCGACGTCACTGAAGCTTTCTTT. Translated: CASSLTGDVTEAFF.

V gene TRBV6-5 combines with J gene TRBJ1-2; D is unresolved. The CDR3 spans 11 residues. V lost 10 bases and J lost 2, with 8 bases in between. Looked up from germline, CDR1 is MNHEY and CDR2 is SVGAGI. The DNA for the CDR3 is TGTGCCACCCAGCGGAACTATGGCTACACCTTC. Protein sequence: CATQRNYGYTF.

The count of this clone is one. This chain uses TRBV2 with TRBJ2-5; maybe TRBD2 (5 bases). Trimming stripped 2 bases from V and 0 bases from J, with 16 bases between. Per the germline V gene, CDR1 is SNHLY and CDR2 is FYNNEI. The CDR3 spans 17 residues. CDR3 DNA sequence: TGTGCCAGCAGTGAACGCGGGCAGCAAGTGTACCAAGAGACCCAGTACTTC. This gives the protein CASSERGQQVYQETQYF.

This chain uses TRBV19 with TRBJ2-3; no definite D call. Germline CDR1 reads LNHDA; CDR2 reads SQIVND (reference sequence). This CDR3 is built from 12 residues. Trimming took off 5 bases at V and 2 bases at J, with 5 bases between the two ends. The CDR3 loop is CASSASTDTQYF. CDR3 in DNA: TGTGCCAGTAGTGCCTCCACAGATACGCAGTATTTT.

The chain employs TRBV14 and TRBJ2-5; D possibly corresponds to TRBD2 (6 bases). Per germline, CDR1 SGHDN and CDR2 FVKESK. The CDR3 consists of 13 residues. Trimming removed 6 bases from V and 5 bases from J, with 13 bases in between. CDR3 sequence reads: CASSLGLRETQYF. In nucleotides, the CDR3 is TGTGCCAGCAGTTTGGGACTGAGGGAGACCCAGTACTTC.

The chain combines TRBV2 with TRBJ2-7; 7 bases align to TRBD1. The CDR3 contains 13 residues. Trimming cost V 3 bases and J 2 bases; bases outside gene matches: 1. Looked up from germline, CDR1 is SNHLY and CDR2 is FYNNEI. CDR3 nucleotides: TGTGCCAGCAGTGAGGGACAGCCCTACGAGCAGTACTTC. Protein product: CASSEGQPYEQYF.

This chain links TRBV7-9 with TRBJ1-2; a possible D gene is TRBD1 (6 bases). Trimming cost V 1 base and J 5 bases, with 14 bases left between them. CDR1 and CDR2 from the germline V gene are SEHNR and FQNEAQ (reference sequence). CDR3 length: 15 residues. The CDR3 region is CASSLGGQNPYGYTF. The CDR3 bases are TGTGCCAGCAGCTTAGGGGGGCAAAACCCATATGGCTACACCTTC.

Here the CDR3 reads CAISDPSGRLSGANVLTF. The CDR3 DNA reads TGTGCCATCAGTGACCCTAGCGGGAGGCTCTCTGGGGCCAACGTCCTGACTTTC. The chain couples TRBV10-3 to TRBJ2-6; 11 bases are shared with TRBD2. The CDR3 has 18 amino acids. V shed 3 bases, J shed 0 bases, and the junction held 4 bases outside the gene matches. The germline V gene encodes CDR1 ENHRY and CDR2 SYGVKD.

The CDR3 loop reads CASSLEVGQSTGELFF. The DNA of the CDR3 is TGTGCCAGCAGCTTAGAAGTCGGACAGTCCACCGGGGAGCTGTTTTTT. The gene calls are TRBV7-2 and TRBJ2-2; D may be TRBD1 (6 bases). The CDR3 sequence is 16 residues long. Deletions cut 1 base from V and 4 bases from J, with 13 bases between. The germline V gene encodes CDR1 SGHTA and CDR2 FQGNSA.

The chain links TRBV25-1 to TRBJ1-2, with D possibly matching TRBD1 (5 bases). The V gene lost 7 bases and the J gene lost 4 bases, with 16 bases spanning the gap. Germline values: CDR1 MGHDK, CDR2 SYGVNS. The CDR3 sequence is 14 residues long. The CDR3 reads CASTGGGRGYGYTF. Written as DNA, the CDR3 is TGTGCCAGCACCGGTGGGGGACGAGGCTATGGCTACACCTTC.

CDR3 DNA: TGTGCCAGCAGCTACGGACAGGGTAATGAAAAACTGTTTTTT. Protein: CASSYGQGNEKLFF. The V call is TRBV6-1, the J call TRBJ1-4; the match to TRBD1 covers 8 bases. The CDR3 runs to 14 residues. The V segment lost 6 bases and the J segment 4 bases; nucleotides outside the gene matches: 4. Germline V gene lookup returns CDR1 MNHNS and CDR2 SASEGT.

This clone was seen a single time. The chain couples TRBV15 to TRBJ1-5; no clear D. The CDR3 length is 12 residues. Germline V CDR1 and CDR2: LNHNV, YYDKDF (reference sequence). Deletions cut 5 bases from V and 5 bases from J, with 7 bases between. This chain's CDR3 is CATSLGYQPQHF. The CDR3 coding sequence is TGTGCCACCAGCCTGGGGTATCAGCCCCAGCATTTT.

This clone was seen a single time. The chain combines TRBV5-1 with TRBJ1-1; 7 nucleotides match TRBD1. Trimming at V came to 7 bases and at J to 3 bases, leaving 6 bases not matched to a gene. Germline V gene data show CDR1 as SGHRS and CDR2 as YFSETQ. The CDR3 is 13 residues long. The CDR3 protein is CASQQGLDTEAFF. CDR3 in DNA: TGCGCCAGCCAACAGGGGTTGGACACTGAAGCTTTCTTT.

The CDR3: CASSEGVAGAKSRFF. The CDR3 coding sequence is TGTGCCAGCAGTGAAGGAGTAGCGGGGGCCAAATCACGGTTCTTC. V and J are TRBV6-1 and TRBJ2-1, with 9 bases lining up with TRBD2. The CDR3 is made up of 15 amino acids. V lost 1 base to trimming and J lost 15 bases; unmatched junction nucleotides: 13. Germline values: CDR1 MNHNS, CDR2 SASEGT.

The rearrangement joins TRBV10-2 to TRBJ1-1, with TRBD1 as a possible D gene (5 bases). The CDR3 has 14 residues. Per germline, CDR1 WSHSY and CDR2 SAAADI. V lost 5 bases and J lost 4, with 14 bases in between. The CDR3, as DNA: TGCGCCAGCAGTCGGGGCACCTCAACCACTGAAGCTTTCTTT. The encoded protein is CASSRGTSTTEAFF.

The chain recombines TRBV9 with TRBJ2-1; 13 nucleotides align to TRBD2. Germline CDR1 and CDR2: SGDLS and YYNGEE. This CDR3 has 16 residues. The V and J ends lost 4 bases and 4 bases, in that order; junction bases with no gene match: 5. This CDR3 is CASSTRTSGGYNEQFF. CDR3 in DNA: TGTGCCAGCAGCACCCGGACTAGCGGGGGATACAATGAGCAGTTCTTC.

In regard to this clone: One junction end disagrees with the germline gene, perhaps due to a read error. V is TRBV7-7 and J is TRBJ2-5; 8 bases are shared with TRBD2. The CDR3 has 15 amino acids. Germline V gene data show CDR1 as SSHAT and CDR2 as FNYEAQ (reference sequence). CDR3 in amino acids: CASSLGGGPGETQYF. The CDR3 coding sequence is TGTGCTAGCAGCTTAGGCGGGGGGCCTGGGGAGACCCAGTACTTC.

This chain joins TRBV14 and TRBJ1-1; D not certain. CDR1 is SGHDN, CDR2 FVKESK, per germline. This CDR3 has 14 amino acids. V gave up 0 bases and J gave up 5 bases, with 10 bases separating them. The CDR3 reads CASSQDHGVTEAFF. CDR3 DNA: TGTGCCAGCAGCCAAGATCATGGGGTTACTGAAGCTTTCTTT.